This TCR beta chain was recorded in a study of human T cells and chemical hapten exposure. About the research overall: TCR yield per sample varied, mainly due to pooled library volumes.

The time point was: pre-sensitization, week 0. Treatment described: therapeutic diphenylcyclopropenone sensitization with weekly scalp DPC. Whole blood, unfractionated, served as the material for total RNA extraction. Individual cDNA molecules in this library carried unique molecular identifiers. A single record per CDR3 protein comes from TCRdb applying MiXCR to the RACE reads. Among approximately 260,000 distinct CDR3 sequences listed, about 9% were seen once. This clonotype has more than one count but fewer than ten. This CDR3 spans 16 amino acids. From germline, CDR1 is SGHTA and CDR2 FQGNSA. J was trimmed by 2 bases and V by 3 bases; bases with no gene match: 8.

Sequencing was performed on whole blood, taken in connection with sensitization to the hapten diphenylcyclopropenone (DPC). This sequence originates from a woman between 35 and 50 years old with alopecia areata. Some clones in this sample may be carry-over from other donors' samples. The rearrangement uses TRBV7-2 and TRBJ1-2; 8 bases line up with TRBD1. The DNA for the CDR3 is TGTGCCAGCAGCTTCGGACAGGGATCATCAAACTATGGCTACACCTTC. Protein product: CASSFGQGSSNYGYTF.